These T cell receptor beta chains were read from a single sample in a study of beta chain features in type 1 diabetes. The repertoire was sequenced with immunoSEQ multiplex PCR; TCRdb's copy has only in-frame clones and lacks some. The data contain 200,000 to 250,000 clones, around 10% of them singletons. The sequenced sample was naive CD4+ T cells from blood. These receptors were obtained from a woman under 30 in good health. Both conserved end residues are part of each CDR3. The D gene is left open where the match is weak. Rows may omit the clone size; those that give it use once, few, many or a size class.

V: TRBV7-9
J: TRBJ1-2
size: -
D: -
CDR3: CASSPLGRLDAYTF
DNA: TGTGCCAGCAGCCCCCTCGGGAGACTAGATGCCTACACCTTC

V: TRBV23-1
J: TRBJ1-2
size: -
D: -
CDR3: CASSRVWAGRGLGGYTF
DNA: TGCGCCAGCAGTCGCGTCTGGGCTGGGAGAGGTCTTGGTGGCTACACCTTC

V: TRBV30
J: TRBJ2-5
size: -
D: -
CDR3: CAWNIGGGGLETQYF
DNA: TGTGCCTGGAATATAGGGGGAGGGGGGCTCGAGACCCAGTACTTC

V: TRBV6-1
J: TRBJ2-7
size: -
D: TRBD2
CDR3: CASSLQSGREQYF
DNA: TGTGCCAGCAGTCTACAGAGCGGGAGAGAGCAGTACTTC

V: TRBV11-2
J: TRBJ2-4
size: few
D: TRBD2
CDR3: CASRPIGRAKTKNIQYF
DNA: TGTGCCAGCAGACCAATCGGGAGGGCCAAAACCAAAAACATTCAGTACTTC

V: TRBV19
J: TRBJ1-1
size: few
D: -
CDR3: CASSFNQFGTEAFF
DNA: TGTGCCAGTAGTTTTAATCAGTTTGGCACTGAAGCTTTCTTT

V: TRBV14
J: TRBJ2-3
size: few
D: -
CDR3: CASSQDIRTASTDTQYF
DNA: TGTGCCAGCAGCCAAGATATTCGGACAGCTTCCACAGATACGCAGTATTTT

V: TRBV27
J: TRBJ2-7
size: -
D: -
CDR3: CASRTIRGSYEQYF
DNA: TGTGCCAGCAGGACGATTAGAGGATCCTACGAGCAGTACTTC

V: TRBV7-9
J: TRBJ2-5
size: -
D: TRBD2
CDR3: CASSPWTSAETQYF
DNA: TGTGCCAGCAGCCCCTGGACTAGTGCTGAGACCCAGTACTTC

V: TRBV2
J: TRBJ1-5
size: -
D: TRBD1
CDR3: CASSFTGTGNQPQHF
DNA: TGTGCCAGCAGTTTCACCGGGACAGGGAATCAGCCCCAGCATTTT

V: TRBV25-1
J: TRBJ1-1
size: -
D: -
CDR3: CASSVAGLEDAFF
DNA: TGTGCCAGCAGCGTAGCGGGGTTGGAAGATGCTTTCTTT

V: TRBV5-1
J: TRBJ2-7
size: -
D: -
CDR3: CASSLPTYEQYF
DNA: TGCGCCAGCAGCTTGCCCACCTACGAGCAGTACTTC

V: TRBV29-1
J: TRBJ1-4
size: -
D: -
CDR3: CSVGDATNEKLFF
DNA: TGCAGCGTAGGGGATGCAACTAATGAAAAACTGTTTTTT

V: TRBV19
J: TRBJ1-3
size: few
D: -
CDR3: CASSIGSSGNTIYF
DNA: TGTGCCAGTAGTATAGGGAGCTCTGGAAACACCATATATTTT

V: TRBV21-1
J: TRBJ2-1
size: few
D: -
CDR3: CASTFGLRGDNEQFF
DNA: TGTGCCAGCACCTTCGGCTTACGGGGGGACAATGAGCAGTTCTTC

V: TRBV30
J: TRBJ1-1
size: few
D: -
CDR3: CAWSVRGDTEAFF
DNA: TGTGCCTGGAGTGTCCGGGGGGACACTGAAGCTTTCTTT

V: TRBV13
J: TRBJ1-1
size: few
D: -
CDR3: CASSFSGVIEAFF
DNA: TGTGCCAGCAGCTTTTCAGGGGTTATTGAAGCTTTCTTT

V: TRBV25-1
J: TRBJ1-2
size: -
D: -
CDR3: CASSESGKYYGYTF
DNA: TGTGCCAGCAGTGAGAGCGGGAAGTACTATGGCTACACCTTC

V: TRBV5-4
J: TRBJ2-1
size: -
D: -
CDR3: CASSPTSSYNEQFF
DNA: TGTGCCAGCAGCCCTACGAGCTCCTACAATGAGCAGTTCTTC

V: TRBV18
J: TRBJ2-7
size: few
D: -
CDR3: CASSPLGQGYEQYF
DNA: TGTGCCAGCTCACCATTGGGCCAGGGGTACGAGCAGTACTTC

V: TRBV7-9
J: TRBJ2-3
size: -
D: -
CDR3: CASSLQGTDTQYF
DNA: TGTGCCAGCAGCTTACAGGGTACAGATACGCAGTATTTT

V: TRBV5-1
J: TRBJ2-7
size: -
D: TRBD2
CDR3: CASSFQGLAGGRWGREQYF
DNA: TGCGCCAGCAGCTTCCAGGGACTAGCGGGAGGTCGATGGGGCCGCGAGCAGTACTTC

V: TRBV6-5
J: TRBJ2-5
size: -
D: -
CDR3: CASSYSITGQETQYF
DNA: TGTGCCAGCAGTTACTCGATTACGGGCCAAGAGACCCAGTACTTC

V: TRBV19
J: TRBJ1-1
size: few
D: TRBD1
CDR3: CASSPRTGAKVWYTEAFF
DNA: TGTGCCAGTAGCCCTAGGACAGGGGCTAAGGTGTGGTACACTGAAGCTTTCTTT

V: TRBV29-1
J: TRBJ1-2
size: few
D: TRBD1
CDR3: CSVARQGGANYGYTF
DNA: TGCAGCGTTGCTCGACAGGGGGGAGCTAACTATGGCTACACCTTC

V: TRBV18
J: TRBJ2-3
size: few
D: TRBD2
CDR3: CASSLNPGLATDTQYF
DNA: TGTGCCAGCTCACTAAACCCGGGACTAGCGACGGATACGCAGTATTTT

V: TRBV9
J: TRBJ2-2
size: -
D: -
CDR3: CASSVARRGSWNTGELFF
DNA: TGTGCCAGCAGCGTAGCGAGGAGAGGTAGCTGGAACACCGGGGAGCTGTTTTTT

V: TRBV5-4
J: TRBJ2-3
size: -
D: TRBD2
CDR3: CASSSASGGSTDTQYF
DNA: TGTGCCAGCAGCTCAGCTAGCGGGGGATCCACAGATACGCAGTATTTT

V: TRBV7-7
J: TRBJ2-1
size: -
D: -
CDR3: CASSLNGHSSYNEQFF
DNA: TGTGCTAGCAGCTTAAACGGACACAGCTCCTACAATGAGCAGTTCTTC

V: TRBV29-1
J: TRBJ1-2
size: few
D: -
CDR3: CSVAGLGGGYGYTF
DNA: TGCAGCGTTGCCGGCCTGGGCGGGGGCTATGGCTACACCTTC

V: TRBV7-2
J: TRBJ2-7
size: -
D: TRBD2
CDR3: CASSLRGGSQGEQYF
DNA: TGTGCCAGCAGCCTTAGGGGAGGGTCGCAGGGTGAGCAGTACTTC

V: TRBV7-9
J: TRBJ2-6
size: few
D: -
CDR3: CASSLVLASGANVLTF
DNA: TGTGCCAGCAGCTTAGTATTGGCCTCTGGGGCCAACGTCCTGACTTTC

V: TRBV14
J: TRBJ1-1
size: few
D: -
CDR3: CASSQVGGTNTEAFF
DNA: TGTGCCAGCAGCCAAGTAGGGGGAACTAACACTGAAGCTTTCTTT

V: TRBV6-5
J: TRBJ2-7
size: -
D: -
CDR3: CASSIGGLSSYEQYF
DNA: TGTGCCAGCAGCATCGGGGGATTAAGCTCCTACGAGCAGTACTTC

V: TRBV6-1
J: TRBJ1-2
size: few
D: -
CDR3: CASSSRDTSYGYTF
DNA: TGTGCCAGCAGTAGCCGGGACACAAGTTATGGCTACACCTTC

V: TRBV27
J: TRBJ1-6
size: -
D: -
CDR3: CASSLHNNSPLHF
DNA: TGTGCCAGCAGTTTGCACAATAATTCACCCCTCCACTTT

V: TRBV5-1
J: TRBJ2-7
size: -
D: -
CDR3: CASSLDNSYEQYF
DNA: TGCGCCAGCAGCTTGGACAACTCCTACGAGCAGTACTTC

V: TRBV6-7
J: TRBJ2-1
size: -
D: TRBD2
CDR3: CASSYRTSGRSEYNEQFF
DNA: TGTGCCAGCAGTTACAGGACTAGCGGGAGATCCGAATACAATGAGCAGTTCTTC

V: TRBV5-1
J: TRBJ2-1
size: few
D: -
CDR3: CASSPGATGSSYNEQFF
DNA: TGCGCCAGCAGCCCTGGAGCCACAGGGAGCTCCTACAATGAGCAGTTCTTC

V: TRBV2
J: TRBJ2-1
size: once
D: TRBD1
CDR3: CATLGTGLNEQFF
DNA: TGTGCCACGCTCGGGACAGGGCTCAATGAGCAGTTCTTC

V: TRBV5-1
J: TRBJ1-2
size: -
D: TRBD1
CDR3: CASSLAYTGGDDYGYTF
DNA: TGCGCCAGCAGCTTGGCCTACACAGGGGGCGACGACTATGGCTACACCTTC

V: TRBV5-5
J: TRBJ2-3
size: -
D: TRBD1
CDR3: CASSSYDRGLTDTQYF
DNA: TGTGCCAGCAGCTCATATGACAGGGGGCTGACAGATACGCAGTATTTT

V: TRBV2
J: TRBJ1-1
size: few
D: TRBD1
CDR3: CASRAGTASFYTEAFF
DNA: TGTGCCAGCAGAGCCGGGACAGCTTCGTTCTACACTGAAGCTTTCTTT

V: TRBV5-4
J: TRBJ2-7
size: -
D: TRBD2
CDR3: CASSLGGTSGYYEQYF
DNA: TGTGCCAGCAGCTTGGGCGGGACTAGCGGATACTACGAGCAGTACTTC

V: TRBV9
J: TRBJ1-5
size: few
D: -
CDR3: CASSVGPSGTLDQPQHF
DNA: TGTGCCAGCAGCGTAGGGCCGTCCGGGACTTTAGATCAGCCCCAGCATTTT

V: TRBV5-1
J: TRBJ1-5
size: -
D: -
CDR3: CASSLVGVPDNQPQHF
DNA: TGCGCCAGCAGCTTGGTCGGGGTGCCGGACAATCAGCCCCAGCATTTT

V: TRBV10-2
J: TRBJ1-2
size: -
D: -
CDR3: CASNDGAYGYTF
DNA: TGCGCCAGCAATGACGGAGCCTATGGCTACACCTTC

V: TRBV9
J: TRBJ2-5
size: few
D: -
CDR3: CASSDTTGVQETQYF
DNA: TGTGCCAGCAGCGATACGACCGGGGTGCAAGAGACCCAGTACTTC

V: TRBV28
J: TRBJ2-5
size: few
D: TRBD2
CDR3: CASSYRAGGGIETQYF
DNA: TGTGCCAGCAGTTACCGAGCGGGGGGGGGAATTGAGACCCAGTACTTC

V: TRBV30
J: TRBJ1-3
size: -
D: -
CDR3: CAWSVRSGLMTVYF
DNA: TGTGCCTGGAGTGTACGTTCGGGACTCATGACGGTATATTTT

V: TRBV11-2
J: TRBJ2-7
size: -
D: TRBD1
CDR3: CASSYRGTGTYEQYF
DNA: TGTGCCAGCAGCTATAGGGGGACAGGGACCTACGAGCAGTACTTC

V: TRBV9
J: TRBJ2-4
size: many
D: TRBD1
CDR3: CASSPRTGGDIQYF
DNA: TGTGCCAGCAGCCCACGGACAGGGGGTGACATTCAGTACTTC

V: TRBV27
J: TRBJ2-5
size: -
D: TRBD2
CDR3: CASSVTSGSGQETQYF
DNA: TGTGCCAGCAGCGTGACTAGCGGGAGTGGTCAAGAGACCCAGTACTTC